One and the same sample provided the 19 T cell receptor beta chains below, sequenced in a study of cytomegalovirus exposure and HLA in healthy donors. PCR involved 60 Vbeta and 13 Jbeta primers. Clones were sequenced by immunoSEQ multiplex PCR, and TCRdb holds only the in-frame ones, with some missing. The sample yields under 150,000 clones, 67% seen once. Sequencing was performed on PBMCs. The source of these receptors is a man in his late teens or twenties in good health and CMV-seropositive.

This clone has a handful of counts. The CDR3 nucleotides are TGTGCCAGCAGCTTAGGTTTTGGCATGGGGGGGTTGACTGGAAACACCATATATTTT. The encoded protein is CASSLGFGMGGLTGNTIYF. V and J are TRBV7-2 and TRBJ1-3; D possibly corresponds to TRBD1 (5 bases). There are 19 residues in the CDR3. Trimming took 1 base from V and 2 from J, leaving 21 bases between them. Germline lookup yields CDR1 SGHTA and CDR2 FQGNSA.

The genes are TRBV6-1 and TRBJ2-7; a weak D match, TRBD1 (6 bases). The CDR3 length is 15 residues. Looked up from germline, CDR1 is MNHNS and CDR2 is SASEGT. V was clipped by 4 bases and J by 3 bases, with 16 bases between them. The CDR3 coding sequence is TGTGCCAGCAGTGCGCGATGGGACACCGACTACGAGCAGTACTTC. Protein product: CASSARWDTDYEQYF.

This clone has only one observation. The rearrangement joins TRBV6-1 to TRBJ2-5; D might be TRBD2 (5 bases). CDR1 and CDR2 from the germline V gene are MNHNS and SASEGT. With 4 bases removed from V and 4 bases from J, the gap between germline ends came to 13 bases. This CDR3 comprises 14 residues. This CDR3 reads CASSGSGLGETQYF. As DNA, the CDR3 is TGTGCCAGCAGTGGGAGCGGTTTGGGAGAGACCCAGTACTTC.

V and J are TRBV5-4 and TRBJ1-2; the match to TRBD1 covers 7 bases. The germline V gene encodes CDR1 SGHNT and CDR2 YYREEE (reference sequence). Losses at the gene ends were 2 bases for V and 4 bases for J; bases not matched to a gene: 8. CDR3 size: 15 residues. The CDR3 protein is CASSFGTEGAYGYTF. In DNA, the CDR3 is TGTGCCAGCAGCTTCGGGACAGAGGGGGCCTATGGCTACACCTTC.

CDR3 in DNA: TGTGCCAGCAGCACAGTCTATAATTCACCCCTCCACTTT. It translates to CASSTVYNSPLHF. This chain uses TRBV6-1 with TRBJ1-6; D remains unclear. Germline lookup yields CDR1 MNHNS and CDR2 SASEGT. Trimming shortened V by 6 bases and J by 3 bases, and 6 bases separated the two germline ends. CDR3 length equals 13 residues.

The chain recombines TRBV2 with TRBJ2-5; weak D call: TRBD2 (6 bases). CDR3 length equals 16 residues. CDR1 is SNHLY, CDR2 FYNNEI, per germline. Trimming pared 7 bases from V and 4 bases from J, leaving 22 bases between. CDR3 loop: CASKWYLAGPGETQYF. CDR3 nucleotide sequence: TGTGCCAGCAAATGGTACCTTGCGGGGCCGGGAGAGACCCAGTACTTC.

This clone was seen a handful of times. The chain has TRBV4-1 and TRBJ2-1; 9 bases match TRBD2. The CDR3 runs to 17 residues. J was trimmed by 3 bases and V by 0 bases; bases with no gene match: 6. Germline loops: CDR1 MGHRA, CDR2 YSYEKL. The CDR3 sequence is CASSQEEGTSFYNEQFF. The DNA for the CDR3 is TGCGCCAGCAGCCAAGAGGAAGGGACTAGCTTCTACAATGAGCAGTTCTTC.

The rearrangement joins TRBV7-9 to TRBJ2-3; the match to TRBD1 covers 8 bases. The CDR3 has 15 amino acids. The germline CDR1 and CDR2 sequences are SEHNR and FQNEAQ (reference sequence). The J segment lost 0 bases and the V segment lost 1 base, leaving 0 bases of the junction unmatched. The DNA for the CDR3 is TGTGCCAGCAGCTTAGGGACAGGGAGCACAGATACGCAGTATTTT. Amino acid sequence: CASSLGTGSTDTQYF.

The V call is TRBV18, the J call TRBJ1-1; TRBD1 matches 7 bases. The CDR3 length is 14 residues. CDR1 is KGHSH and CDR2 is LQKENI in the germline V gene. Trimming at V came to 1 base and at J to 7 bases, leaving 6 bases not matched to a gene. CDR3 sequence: CASSPQKGGVEAFF. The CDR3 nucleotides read TGTGCCAGCTCACCACAAAAAGGGGGCGTTGAAGCTTTCTTT.

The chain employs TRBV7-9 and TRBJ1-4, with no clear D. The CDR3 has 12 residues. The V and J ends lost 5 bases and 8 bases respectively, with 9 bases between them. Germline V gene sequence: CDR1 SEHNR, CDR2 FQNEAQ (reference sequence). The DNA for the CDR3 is TGTGCCAGCAGCACGATAGAAGAAAAACTGTTTTTT. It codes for CASSTIEEKLFF.

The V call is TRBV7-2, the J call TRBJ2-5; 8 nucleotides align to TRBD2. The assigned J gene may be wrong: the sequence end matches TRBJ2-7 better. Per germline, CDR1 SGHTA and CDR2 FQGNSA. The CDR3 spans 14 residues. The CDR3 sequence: CASHRPGGSYEQYF. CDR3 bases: TGTGCCAGTCACCGGCCGGGGGGGTCCTACGAGCAGTACTTC.

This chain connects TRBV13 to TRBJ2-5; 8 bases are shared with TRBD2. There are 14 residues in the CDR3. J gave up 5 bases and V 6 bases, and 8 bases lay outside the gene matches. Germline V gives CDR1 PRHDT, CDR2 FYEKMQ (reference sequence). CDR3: CASRLRGGGETQYF. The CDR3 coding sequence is TGTGCCAGCAGGCTACGGGGGGGCGGGGAGACCCAGTACTTC.

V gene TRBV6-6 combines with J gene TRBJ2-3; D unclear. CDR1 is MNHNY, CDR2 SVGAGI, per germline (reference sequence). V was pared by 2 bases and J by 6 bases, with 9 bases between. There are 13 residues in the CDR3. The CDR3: CASSYQLMDTQYF. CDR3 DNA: TGTGCCAGCAGTTACCAACTAATGGATACGCAGTATTTT.

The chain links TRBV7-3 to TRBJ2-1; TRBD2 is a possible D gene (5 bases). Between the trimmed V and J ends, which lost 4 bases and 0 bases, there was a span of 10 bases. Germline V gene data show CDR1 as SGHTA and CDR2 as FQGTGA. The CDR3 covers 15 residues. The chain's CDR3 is CASSSLGSSYNEQFF. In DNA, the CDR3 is TGTGCCAGCAGCTCCCTGGGGAGCTCCTACAATGAGCAGTTCTTC. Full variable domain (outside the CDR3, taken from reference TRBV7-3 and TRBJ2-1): GAGVSQTPSNKVTEKGKYVELRCDPISGHTALYWYRQSLGQGPEFLIYFQGTGAADDSGLPNDRFFAVRPEGSVSTLKIQRTERGDSAVYLCASSSLGSSYNEQFFGPGTRLTVL.

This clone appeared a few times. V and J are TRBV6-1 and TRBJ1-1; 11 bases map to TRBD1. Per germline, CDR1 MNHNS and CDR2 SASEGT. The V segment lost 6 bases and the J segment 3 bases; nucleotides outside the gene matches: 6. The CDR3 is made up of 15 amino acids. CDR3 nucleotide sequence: TGTGCCAGCAGGAGGACAGGGGGCTCGGACACTGAAGCTTTCTTT. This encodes CASRRTGGSDTEAFF.

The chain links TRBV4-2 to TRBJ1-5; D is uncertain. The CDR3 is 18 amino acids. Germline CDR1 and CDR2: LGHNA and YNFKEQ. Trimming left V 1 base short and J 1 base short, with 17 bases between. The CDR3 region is CASSQVSFVVQSNQPQHF. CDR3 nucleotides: TGTGCCAGCAGCCAAGTCTCCTTTGTCGTACAGAGCAATCAGCCCCAGCATTTT.

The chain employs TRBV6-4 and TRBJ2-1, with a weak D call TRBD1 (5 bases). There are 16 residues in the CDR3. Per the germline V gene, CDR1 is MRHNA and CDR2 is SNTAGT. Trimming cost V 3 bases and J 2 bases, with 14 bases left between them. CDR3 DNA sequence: TGTGCCAGCAGTGAGGAAGGGGCGTACCCCTACAATGAGCAGTTCTTC. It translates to CASSEEGAYPYNEQFF.

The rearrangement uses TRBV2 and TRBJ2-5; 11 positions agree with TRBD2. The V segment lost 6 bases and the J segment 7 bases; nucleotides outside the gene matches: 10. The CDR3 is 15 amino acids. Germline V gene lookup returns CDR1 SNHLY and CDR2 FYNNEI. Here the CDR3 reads CASRNYSGGAGTQYF. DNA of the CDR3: TGTGCCAGCAGGAATTATAGCGGGGGGGCGGGGACCCAGTACTTC. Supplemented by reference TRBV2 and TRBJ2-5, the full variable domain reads EPEVTQTPSHQVTQMGQEVILRCVPISNHLYFYWYRQILGQKVEFLVSFYNNEISEKSEIFDDQFSVERPDGSNFTLKIRSTKLEDSAMYFCASRNYSGGAGTQYFGPGTRLLVL.

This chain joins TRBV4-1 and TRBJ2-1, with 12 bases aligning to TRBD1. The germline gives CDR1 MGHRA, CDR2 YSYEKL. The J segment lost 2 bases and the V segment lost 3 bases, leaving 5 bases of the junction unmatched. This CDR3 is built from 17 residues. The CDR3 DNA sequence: TGCGCCAGCAGCCAGGGACAGGGGGCGAATCCCTACAATGAGCAGTTCTTC. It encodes CASSQGQGANPYNEQFF.